This T cell receptor beta chain emerged from a study of T cell repertoires in cytomegalovirus infection. MiXCR was run by TCRdb on the reads, yielding one entry per CDR3 protein. The sample has fewer than 1,000,000 distinct CDR3 sequences, around 31% seen once. In germline, CDR1 is SSHAT, CDR2 FNYEAQ (reference sequence). The CDR3 sequence is 14 residues long. As regards this clonotype: The target antigen is unknown. A read error may account for a junction end that differs from germline.

The V call is TRBV7-7, the J call TRBJ2-1, with D perhaps given as TRBD1 or TRBD2 (5 bases each). The sequence was collected from a human donor in good health (CMV status not recorded). Some clones in this sample may be carry-over from other donors' samples. The sequences come from cultured CD8+ T cells from PBMCs, collected from culture after CMV antigen stimulation. CDR3 region: CASSLGPAGDEQFF. The CDR3 DNA reads as TGTGCTAGCAGCTTGGGACCCGCTGGTGATGAGCAGTTCTTC.